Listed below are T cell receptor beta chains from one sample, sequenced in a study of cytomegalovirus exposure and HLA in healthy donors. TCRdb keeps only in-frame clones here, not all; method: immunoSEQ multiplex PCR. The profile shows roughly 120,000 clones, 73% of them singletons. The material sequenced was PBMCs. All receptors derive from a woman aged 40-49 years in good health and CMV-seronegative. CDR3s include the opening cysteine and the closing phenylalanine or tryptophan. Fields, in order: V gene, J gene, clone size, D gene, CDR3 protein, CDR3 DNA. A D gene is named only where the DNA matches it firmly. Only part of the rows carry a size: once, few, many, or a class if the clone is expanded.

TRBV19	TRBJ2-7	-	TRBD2	CASSILQTSGSHEQYF	TGTGCCAGTAGTATTTTACAGACTAGCGGGAGCCACGAGCAGTACTTC
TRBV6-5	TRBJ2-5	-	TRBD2	CASSYSVGEGETQYF	TGTGCCAGCAGTTACTCGGTGGGGGAGGGAGAGACCCAGTACTTC
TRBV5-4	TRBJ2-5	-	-	CASSSGDRQETQYF	TGTGCCAGCAGCTCGGGGGACAGACAAGAGACCCAGTACTTC
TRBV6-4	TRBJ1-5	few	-	CASSQNSYQPQHF	TGTGCCAGCAGTCAGAACAGCTATCAGCCCCAGCATTTT
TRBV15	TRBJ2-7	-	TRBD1	CATSSGTGYEQYF	TGTGCCACCAGCAGCGGGACAGGGTACGAGCAGTACTTC
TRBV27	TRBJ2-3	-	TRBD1	CASTGTGYTDTQYF	TGTGCCAGCACGGGGACAGGCTACACAGATACGCAGTATTTT
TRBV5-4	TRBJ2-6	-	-	CASSFSAGANVLTF	TGTGCCAGCAGCTTCTCTGCTGGGGCCAACGTCCTGACTTTC
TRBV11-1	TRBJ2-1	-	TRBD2	CASSKSGTSGVSEQFF	TGTGCCAGCAGCAAATCGGGGACTAGCGGGGTATCTGAGCAGTTCTTC
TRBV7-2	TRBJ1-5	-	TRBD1	CASSAQGARSNQPQHF	TGTGCCAGCAGCGCACAGGGGGCGCGAAGCAATCAGCCCCAGCATTTT
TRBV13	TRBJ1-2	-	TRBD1	CASSPQTGTAYGYTF	TGTGCCAGCAGCCCCCAGACCGGGACAGCGTATGGCTACACCTTC
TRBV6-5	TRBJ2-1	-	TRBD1	CASSQTGGYPYEQFF	TGTGCCAGCAGTCAAACAGGGGGCTATCCCTATGAGCAGTTCTTC
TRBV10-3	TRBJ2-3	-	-	CAIMAGGFYTDTQYF	TGTGCCATCATGGCCGGCGGCTTCTACACAGATACGCAGTATTTT
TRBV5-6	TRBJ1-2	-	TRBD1	CASSLGQGDGYTF	TGTGCCAGCAGCTTGGGACAGGGGGATGGCTACACCTTC
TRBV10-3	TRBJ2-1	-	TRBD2	CAISESGSGGLTYNEQFF	TGTGCCATCAGTGAGTCGGGTAGCGGGGGGCTCACGTACAATGAGCAGTTCTTC
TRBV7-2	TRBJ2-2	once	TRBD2	CASSLLAVNTGELFF	TGTGCCAGCAGCTTACTAGCGGTAAACACCGGGGAGCTGTTTTTT